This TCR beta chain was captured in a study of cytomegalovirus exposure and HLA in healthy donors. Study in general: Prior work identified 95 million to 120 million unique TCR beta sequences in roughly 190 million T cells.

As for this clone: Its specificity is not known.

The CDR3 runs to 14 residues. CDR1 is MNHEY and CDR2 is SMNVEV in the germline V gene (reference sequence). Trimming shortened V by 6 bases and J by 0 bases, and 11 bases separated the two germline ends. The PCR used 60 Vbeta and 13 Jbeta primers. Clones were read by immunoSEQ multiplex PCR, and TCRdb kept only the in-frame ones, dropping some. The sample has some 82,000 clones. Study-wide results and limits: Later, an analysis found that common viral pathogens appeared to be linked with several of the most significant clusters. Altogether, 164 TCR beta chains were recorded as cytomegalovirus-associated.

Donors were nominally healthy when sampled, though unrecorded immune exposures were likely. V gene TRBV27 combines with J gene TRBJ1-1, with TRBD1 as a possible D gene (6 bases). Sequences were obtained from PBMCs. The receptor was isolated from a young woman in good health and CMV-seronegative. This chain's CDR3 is CASRRQDMNTEAFF. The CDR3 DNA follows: TGTGCCAGCAGACGACAGGACATGAACACTGAAGCTTTCTTT.